The 3 T cell receptor beta chains below come from one sample, sequenced in a study of cytomegalovirus exposure and HLA in healthy donors. PCR amplification relied on 60 Vbeta primers (plus 13 Jbeta primers). Profiling relied on immunoSEQ multiplex PCR, and the TCRdb table lists in-frame clones only, not all of them. Of 87,000 or so clones listed, around 64% were seen once; the top ten hold 3.2%. Sequenced: PBMCs. These receptors all come from a man between 60 and 75 years old in good health and CMV-seronegative.

This clone was counted between two and nine times. The J gene is TRBJ1-5, the V gene TRBV6-1; D is unresolved. The CDR3 is 13 residues long. The ends were cut back, 8 bases at V and 3 bases at J, with 11 bases in the middle. Germline CDR1 and CDR2: MNHNS and SASEGT. The CDR3 reads CASGRENNQPQHF. In DNA form, the CDR3 reads TGTGCCAGCGGTAGGGAGAACAATCAGCCCCAGCATTTT.

CDR3 DNA sequence: TGTGCCAGCAGTTTTCACTACGGACAGACCTACGAGCAGTACTTC. This codes for CASSFHYGQTYEQYF. The chain joins TRBV28 to TRBJ2-7, with D possibly matching TRBD1 (6 bases). Trimming cost V 3 bases and J 2 bases, with 14 bases left between them. The length of the CDR3 is 15 residues. The germline V gene encodes CDR1 MDHEN and CDR2 SYDVKM.

The chain joins TRBV30 to TRBJ1-3, with D perhaps TRBD1 (6 bases). Germline CDR1 and CDR2: GTSNPN and SVGIG (reference sequence). The CDR3 is 15 residues long. The germline V and J ends were trimmed by 3 bases and 5 bases, with 17 bases remaining between them. CDR3 sequence (DNA): TGTGCCTGGAGCCGACGGACAGCTGAGAGAAACACCATATATTTT. Residues: CAWSRRTAERNTIYF.